Each of the 19 T cell receptor beta chains below was sequenced from the same sample in a study of blood T cell repertoires in COVID-19. Sequencing used immunoSEQ multiplex PCR; TCRdb keeps in-frame clones, though not all of them. Counted here are more than 140,000 clones, just over 85% occurring once; the ten biggest clones make up approximately 1.5%. Source material: peripheral blood. Every receptor here comes from a woman aged 55-69 years with acute or convalescent COVID-19.

Comment on this clone: An end of the junction differs from the germline gene, which may be a read error. V usage is TRBV7-7 and J usage is TRBJ2-2; TRBD2 matches 11 bases. The germline V gene has CDR1 SSHAT and CDR2 FNYEAQ (reference sequence). The CDR3 contains 16 residues. CDR3 residues: CASSISGGAATGELFF. CDR3 coding DNA: TGTGCTAGCAGCATTAGCGGGGGGGCCGCCACCGGGGAGCTGTTTTTT.

V is TRBV27 and J is TRBJ1-5, with 12 bases fitting TRBD1. Per germline, CDR1 MNHEY and CDR2 SMNVEV (reference sequence). Trimming cost V 6 bases and J 6 bases; bases outside gene matches: 6. This CDR3 spans 15 amino acids. The CDR3 DNA is TGTGCCAGCAGGTCCGGGACAGGGGGCAGTCAGCCCCAGCATTTT. Translation: CASRSGTGGSQPQHF.

Only a few counts were recorded for this clone. The V gene is TRBV7-3, the J gene TRBJ1-5; no firm D call. The germline V gene has CDR1 SGHTA and CDR2 FQGTGA. V was cut by 1 base and J by 4 bases, with 11 bases left in between. The CDR3 is 15 residues long. This chain's CDR3 is CASSLNSGGNQPQHF. DNA of the CDR3: TGTGCCAGCAGCTTAAACTCCGGCGGGAATCAGCCCCAGCATTTT.

V usage is TRBV15 and J usage is TRBJ2-1; TRBD1 aligns across 7 bases. V trimming: 3 bases; J trimming: 5 bases; junction bases outside the gene matches: 7. Germline V gene data show CDR1 as LNHNV and CDR2 as YYDKDF (reference sequence). This CDR3 region has 15 residues. CDR3 nucleotides: TGTGCCACCAGCAGGGTTTGGACAGGAAACAATGAGCAGTTCTTC. Encoded protein: CATSRVWTGNNEQFF.

Written as DNA, the CDR3 is TGTGCCAGTAGTCCTCAGGCTGGTGGGACCCAGTACTTC. This sequence encodes CASSPQAGGTQYF. The chain couples TRBV19 to TRBJ2-5; no reliable D call. Germline lookup yields CDR1 LNHDA and CDR2 SQIVND (reference sequence). Trimming took off 5 bases at V and 7 bases at J, with 14 bases between the two ends. This CDR3 spans 13 amino acids.

This chain connects TRBV5-4 to TRBJ2-2, with D hard to call. The CDR3 spans 15 residues. CDR1 SGHNT and CDR2 YYREEE come from the germline V gene (reference sequence). V was shortened by 5 bases and J by 0 bases, with 11 bases between the two germline ends. CDR3 region: CASRRSSSNTGELFF. CDR3 nucleotide sequence: TGTGCCAGCAGACGGTCGTCCTCGAACACCGGGGAGCTGTTTTTT.

The rearrangement links TRBV28 to TRBJ1-2; D not certain. CDR1 and CDR2 (germline): MDHEN, SYDVKM. This CDR3 is built from 14 residues. Between the trimmed V and J ends, which lost 5 bases and 6 bases, there was a span of 16 bases. The CDR3 spells CASSPTQAGDGYTF. CDR3 DNA sequence: TGTGCCAGCAGTCCTACCCAGGCGGGTGATGGCTACACCTTC.

The chain is built from TRBV24-1 and TRBJ1-5, with 8 bases matching TRBD1. Germline-derived CDR1 and CDR2 are KGHDR and SFDVKD. CDR3 length: 12 amino acids. J lost 6 bases, V lost 10 bases, and 4 bases had no gene match. This CDR3 is CATGQGVQPQHF. For the CDR3, the DNA is TGTGCCACAGGACAGGGCGTTCAGCCCCAGCATTTT.

This clone has just one count. This sequence joins TRBV3-1 (or the pseudogene TRBV3-2) and TRBJ2-3; TRBD2 agrees at 13 bases. This CDR3 region has 16 residues. Trimming took 4 bases from V and 2 from J; bases not matched to a gene: 3. CDR1 is LGHDT, CDR2 YNNKEL, per germline (reference sequence). CDR3 nucleotide sequence: TGTGCCAGCAGCCGGACTAGCGGGGGCCTCACAGATACGCAGTATTTT. It specifies CASSRTSGGLTDTQYF.

This clone was recorded a few times. The CDR3 nucleotides are TGTGCCAGCAGAGGACAGGGGACGGATGGCTACACCTTC. It translates to CASRGQGTDGYTF. The chain combines TRBV28 with TRBJ1-2; 9 bases are shared with TRBD1. V lost 6 bases, J lost 6 bases, and 5 bases stayed unmatched. The CDR3 runs 13 residues. Germline V CDR1 and CDR2: MDHEN, SYDVKM.

The rearrangement uses TRBV30 and TRBJ1-2; D unresolved. V was clipped by 3 bases and J by 0 bases, with 14 bases between them. The CDR3 has 15 residues. Germline V gene sequence: CDR1 GTSNPN, CDR2 SVGIG (reference sequence). DNA for the CDR3: TGTGCCTGGAGCCTCCTCGGGAAAGCTAACTATGGCTACACCTTC. Its translation is CAWSLLGKANYGYTF. Full variable domain (missing parts from reference TRBV30 and TRBJ1-2): SQTIHQWPATLVQPVGSPLSLECTVEGTSNPNLYWYRQAAGRGLQLLFYSVGIGQISSEVPQNLSASRPQDRQFILSSKKLLLSDSGFYLCAWSLLGKANYGYTFGSGTRLTVV.

The chain employs TRBV11-2 and TRBJ2-3, with D perhaps TRBD2 (5 bases). V shed 2 bases and J shed 1 base, with 19 bases lying between them. The CDR3 has 18 residues. The germline V gene encodes CDR1 SGHAT and CDR2 FQNNGV. The CDR3 loop reads CASSLRPLRGKGTDTQYF. For the CDR3, the DNA is TGTGCCAGCAGCTTAAGGCCGCTCCGGGGTAAGGGCACAGATACGCAGTATTTT.

The rearrangement joins TRBV4-2 to TRBJ2-7; TRBD1 aligns across 7 bases. V lost 4 bases and J lost 3; bases outside the gene matches: 6. Germline V gives CDR1 LGHNA, CDR2 YNFKEQ. CDR3 length equals 14 residues. The chain's CDR3 is CASSLRQGDYEQYF. The CDR3 DNA reads TGTGCCAGCAGCCTTCGACAGGGTGACTACGAGCAGTACTTC.

The chain recombines TRBV18 with TRBJ2-5; the D gene is possibly TRBD2 (6 bases). The germline CDR1 and CDR2 sequences are KGHSH and LQKENI. This CDR3 has 14 amino acids. The V gene lost 3 bases and the J gene lost 5 bases, with 13 bases spanning the gap. The CDR3 here is CASSPTTEGETQYF. CDR3 coding DNA: TGTGCCAGCTCACCGACGACGGAGGGGGAGACCCAGTACTTC.

The chain has TRBV5-1 and TRBJ2-5; no clear D gene. Germline assignment: CDR1 SGHRS and CDR2 YFSETQ. The CDR3 is 12 residues long. With 0 bases removed from V and 4 bases from J, the gap between germline ends came to 4 bases. The CDR3 coding sequence is TGCGCCAGCAGCTTGGCCAGAGAGACCCAGTACTTC. This encodes CASSLARETQYF. Full variable domain (remainder filled in from reference TRBV5-1 and TRBJ2-5): KAGVTQTPRYLIKTRGQQVTLSCSPISGHRSVSWYQQTPGQGLQFLFEYFSETQRNKGNFPGRFSGRQFSNSRSEMNVSTLELGDSALYLCASSLARETQYFGPGTRLLVL.

The chain links TRBV19 to TRBJ1-3; 12 bases match TRBD1. Near its end, the DNA agrees better with TRBJ2-2, so the J call may be wrong. The V gene's germline CDR1 is LNHDA and CDR2 SQIVND (reference sequence). The CDR3 totals 15 residues. The CDR3 DNA sequence: TGTGCCAGTACAGGGACAGGGGGCGCAATTGGGGAGCTGTTTTTT. Its protein product is CASTGTGGAIGELFF.

This chain uses TRBV7-3 with TRBJ2-1; 9 bases are shared with TRBD1. This CDR3 comprises 13 residues. Germline assignment: CDR1 SGHTA and CDR2 FQGTGA. J lost 7 bases, V lost 8 bases, and 6 bases had no gene match. The CDR3 DNA follows: TGTGCCAGCTCGCAACAGGGGGCAAATGAGCAGTTCTTC. This gives the protein CASSQQGANEQFF.

This chain uses TRBV5-1 with TRBJ1-1; 7 bases fit TRBD1. CDR1 and CDR2 (germline): SGHRS, YFSETQ. The trim removed 2 bases at V and 4 bases at J, leaving 2 bases unmatched. The length of the CDR3 is 13 residues. The CDR3 region is CASSLGGGTEAFF. Here the CDR3 DNA reads TGCGCCAGCAGCTTAGGGGGCGGCACTGAAGCTTTCTTT. The full variable domain, rest sourced from reference TRBV5-1 and TRBJ1-1, is KAGVTQTPRYLIKTRGQQVTLSCSPISGHRSVSWYQQTPGQGLQFLFEYFSETQRNKGNFPGRFSGRQFSNSRSEMNVSTLELGDSALYLCASSLGGGTEAFFGQGTRLTVV.

V and J are TRBV10-3 and TRBJ2-3; 10 bases are shared with TRBD2. This CDR3 comprises 16 residues. Unmatched junction bases numbered 9, after V lost 4 bases and J lost 5 bases. The germline V gene has CDR1 ENHRY and CDR2 SYGVKD. As DNA, the CDR3 is TGTGCCATCAGTGGGGAAGCGGGGGGGTCGGGAGATACGCAGTATTTT. Protein product: CAISGEAGGSGDTQYF.